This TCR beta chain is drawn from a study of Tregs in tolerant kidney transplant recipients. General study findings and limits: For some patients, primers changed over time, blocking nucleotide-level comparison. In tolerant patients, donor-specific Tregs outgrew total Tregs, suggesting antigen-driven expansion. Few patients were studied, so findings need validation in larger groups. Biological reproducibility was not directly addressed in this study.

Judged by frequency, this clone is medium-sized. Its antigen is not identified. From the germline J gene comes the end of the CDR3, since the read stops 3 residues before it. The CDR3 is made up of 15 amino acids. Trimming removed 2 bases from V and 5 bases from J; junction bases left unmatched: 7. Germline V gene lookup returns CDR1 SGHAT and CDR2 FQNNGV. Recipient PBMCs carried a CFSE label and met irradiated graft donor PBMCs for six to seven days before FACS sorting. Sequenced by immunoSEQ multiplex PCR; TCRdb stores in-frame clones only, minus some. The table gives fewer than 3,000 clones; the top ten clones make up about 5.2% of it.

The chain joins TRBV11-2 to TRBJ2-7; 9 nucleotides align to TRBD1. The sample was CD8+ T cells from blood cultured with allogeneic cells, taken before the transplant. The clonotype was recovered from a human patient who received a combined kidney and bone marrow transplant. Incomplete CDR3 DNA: TGTGCCAGCAGCTTAAGCGGACAGGGGTCAGACGAG. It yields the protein CASSLSGQGSDE. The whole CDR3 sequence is CASSLSGQGSDEQYF.